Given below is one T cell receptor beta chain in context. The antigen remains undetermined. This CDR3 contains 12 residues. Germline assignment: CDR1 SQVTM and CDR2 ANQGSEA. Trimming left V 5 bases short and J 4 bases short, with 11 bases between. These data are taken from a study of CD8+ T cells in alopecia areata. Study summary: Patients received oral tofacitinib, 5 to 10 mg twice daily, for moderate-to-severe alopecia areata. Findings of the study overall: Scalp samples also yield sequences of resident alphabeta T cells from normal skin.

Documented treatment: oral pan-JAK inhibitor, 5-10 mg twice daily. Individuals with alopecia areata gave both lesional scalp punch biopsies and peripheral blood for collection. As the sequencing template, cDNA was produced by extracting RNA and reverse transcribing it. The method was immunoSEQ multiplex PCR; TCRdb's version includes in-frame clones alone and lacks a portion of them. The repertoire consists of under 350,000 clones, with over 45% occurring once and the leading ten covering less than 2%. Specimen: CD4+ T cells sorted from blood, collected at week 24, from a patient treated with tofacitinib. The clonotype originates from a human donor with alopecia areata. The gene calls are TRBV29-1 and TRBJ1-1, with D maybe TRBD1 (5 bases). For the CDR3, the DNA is TGCAGCGTTCACAGGCGGGGCACTGAAGCTTTCTTT. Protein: CSVHRRGTEAFF.